The 24 T cell receptor beta chains below were found in one sample sequenced in a study of identical twins. TCRdb re-analysed the 5' RACE reads in MiXCR, keeping a single row per CDR3 protein. The sample lists a few hundred thousand distinct CDR3 sequences, over 5% seen once, with roughly 15% in the top ten. The sample was also linked to a second study, of T cells expressing NK-cell markers.

Sequencing was performed on CD8+ T cells sorted from blood. The receptors shown here come from a woman aged 18-35 years in good health.

This clonotype occurred a few times. J is TRBJ1-2 and V is TRBV29-1, with a possible D match to TRBD1 (5 bases). CDR3 length: 12 amino acids. Trimming shortened V by 1 base and J by 8 bases, and 11 bases separated the two germline ends. Germline assignment: CDR1 SQVTM and CDR2 ANQGSEA. CDR3 in amino acids: CSVEGRAVGYTF. CDR3 bases: TGCAGCGTTGAAGGCAGGGCGGTCGGCTACACCTTC.

This clonotype was seen many times. V is TRBV6-1 and J is TRBJ1-5, with 8 bases fitting TRBD1. Germline V gene lookup returns CDR1 MNHNS and CDR2 SASEGT. The junction had 8 bases not matched to a gene; V was cut back by 2 bases and J by 5 bases. The CDR3 is 16 amino acids. CDR3 protein: CASSEYEDRVYQPQHF. CDR3 coding DNA: TGTGCCAGCAGTGAATACGAGGACAGGGTATATCAGCCCCAGCATTTT.

This clonotype was found a few times. The chain couples TRBV6-4 to TRBJ2-1; 8 bases line up with TRBD1. The V gene end was trimmed by 8 bases and the J gene end by 8 bases; junction bases not matched to a gene: 8. The CDR3 contains 13 residues. Germline V CDR1 and CDR2: MRHNA, SNTAGT. CDR3 nucleotides: TGTGCCAGCGCCAGGACAGGGAAGGATGAGCAGTTCTTC. Translating it yields CASARTGKDEQFF.

The J gene is TRBJ2-3, the V gene TRBV12-3 or TRBV12-4, with D perhaps TRBD1 (5 bases). Trimming pared 7 bases from V and 4 bases from J, leaving 15 bases between. The CDR3 sequence is 14 residues long. The CDR3 nucleotides are TGTGCCAGCAACCAGTTAGGGGCGGCAGATACGCAGTATTTT. It encodes CASNQLGAADTQYF.

This clonotype has at least ten counts. V usage is TRBV12-3 or TRBV12-4 and J usage is TRBJ2-1; D uncertain. Trimming took off 7 bases at V and 4 bases at J, with 8 bases between the two ends. This CDR3 is built from 12 residues. The CDR3 region is CASIDGYNEQFF. The CDR3 nucleotides read TGTGCCAGCATTGACGGATACAATGAGCAGTTCTTC.

This clonotype came up many times. V gene TRBV7-9 combines with J gene TRBJ1-1; 7 bases map to TRBD1. The CDR3 is 15 residues long. CDR1 SEHNR and CDR2 FQNEAQ come from the germline V gene (reference sequence). Germline trimming cut 5 bases from V and 1 base from J; bases unmatched to any gene: 7. CDR3 amino acids: CASSPDRATNTEAFF. CDR3 bases: TGTGCCAGCAGCCCTGACAGGGCTACGAACACTGAAGCTTTCTTT. The full variable domain, in which reference TRBV7-9 and TRBJ1-1 provide the parts outside the CDR3, is DTGVSQNPRHKITKRGQNVTFRCDPISEHNRLYWYRQTLGQGPEFLTYFQNEAQLEKSRLLSDRFSAERPKGSFSTLEIQRTEQGDSAMYLCASSPDRATNTEAFFGQGTRLTVV.

The rearrangement joins TRBV5-1 to TRBJ2-7; a possible D gene is TRBD2 (6 bases). Trimming shortened V by 0 bases and J by 2 bases, and 12 bases separated the two germline ends. The CDR3 runs 15 residues. CDR1 and CDR2 from the germline V gene are SGHRS and YFSETQ. The chain's CDR3 is CASSLGRDGTYEQYF. In DNA, the CDR3 is TGCGCCAGCAGCTTGGGGCGGGACGGGACCTACGAGCAGTACTTC.

This clonotype was found many times. The chain couples TRBV5-6 to TRBJ2-1; D gene uncertain. V was trimmed by 0 bases and J by 2 bases, leaving 12 bases between them. Looked up from germline, CDR1 is SGHDT and CDR2 is YYEEEE. This CDR3 comprises 16 residues. CDR3 nucleotide sequence: TGTGCCAGCAGCTTGGCCCCCGGGCCCCCCTACAATGAGCAGTTCTTC. It yields the protein CASSLAPGPPYNEQFF. Combining the CDR3 with reference TRBV5-6 and TRBJ2-1 gives the whole variable domain DAGVTQSPTHLIKTRGQQVTLRCSPKSGHDTVSWYQQALGQGPQFIFQYYEEEERQRGNFPDRFSGHQFPNYSSELNVNALLLGDSALYLCASSLAPGPPYNEQFFGPGTRLTVL.

The chain joins TRBV13 to TRBJ1-3; D gene uncertain. This CDR3 is 13 amino acids long. Between the trimmed V and J ends, which lost 1 base and 8 bases, there was a span of 9 bases. Germline values: CDR1 PRHDT, CDR2 FYEKMQ (reference sequence). CDR3 coding DNA: TGTGCCAGCAGCTTAGCCCAGGACTACACCATATATTTT. This translates into CASSLAQDYTIYF.

The table lists this clonotype with many counts. The chain uses TRBV5-1 and TRBJ2-1; D is perhaps TRBD2 (6 bases). With 3 bases removed from V and 0 bases from J, the gap between germline ends came to 13 bases. CDR3 length: 16 amino acids. The germline CDR1 and CDR2 sequences are SGHRS and YFSETQ. DNA for the CDR3: TGCGCCAGCAGCTCCCCTAGCGCGAGCTCCTACAATGAGCAGTTCTTC. Amino acids: CASSSPSASSYNEQFF.

This clonotype was recorded a few times. This chain links TRBV5-1 with TRBJ1-2; D unresolved. This CDR3 is built from 12 residues. Trimming took off 1 base at V and 6 bases at J, with 7 bases between the two ends. Per germline, CDR1 SGHRS and CDR2 YFSETQ. CDR3 DNA: TGCGCCAGCAGCTTGTTCGGGGATGGCTACACCTTC. Translated: CASSLFGDGYTF. Using reference TRBV5-1 and TRBJ1-2 for the parts outside the CDR3, the full variable domain is KAGVTQTPRYLIKTRGQQVTLSCSPISGHRSVSWYQQTPGQGLQFLFEYFSETQRNKGNFPGRFSGRQFSNSRSEMNVSTLELGDSALYLCASSLFGDGYTFGSGTRLTVV.

This clonotype came up many times. V and J are TRBV6-2 or TRBV6-3 and TRBJ1-1; D remains unclear. The V gene's germline CDR1 is MNHEY and CDR2 SVGEGT. V gave up 1 base and J gave up 5 bases, with 14 bases separating them. This CDR3 has 15 residues. The DNA for the CDR3 is TGTGCCAGCAGTTACTTCAGTTGGGGAGTAACTGAAGCTTTCTTT. Translation gives CASSYFSWGVTEAFF.

J is TRBJ2-2 and V is TRBV11-2; 9 nucleotides align to TRBD2. Trimming removed 3 bases from V and 11 bases from J; junction bases left unmatched: 7. Per germline, CDR1 SGHAT and CDR2 FQNNGV. The CDR3 spans 14 residues. This CDR3 reads CASSLGRGGGELFF. As DNA, the CDR3 is TGTGCCAGCAGCTTGGGGCGGGGGGGCGGAGAGCTGTTTTTT. Variable domain in full (rest from reference TRBV11-2 and TRBJ2-2): EAGVAQSPRYKIIEKRQSVAFWCNPISGHATLYWYQQILGQGPKLLIQFQNNGVVDDSQLPKDRFSAERLKGVDSTLKIQPAKLEDSAVYLCASSLGRGGGELFFGEGSRLTVL.

This clonotype was seen only a few times. V is TRBV7-3 and J is TRBJ2-3; D unresolved. The CDR3 totals 13 residues. CDR1 and CDR2 from the germline V gene are SGHTA and FQGTGA. V was clipped by 2 bases and J by 3 bases, with 6 bases between them. The DNA of the CDR3 is TGTGCCAGCAGCTTAGTCGGTACAGATACGCAGTATTTT. This gives the protein CASSLVGTDTQYF. The complete variable domain, with remaining parts taken from reference TRBV7-3 and TRBJ2-3, reads GAGVSQTPSNKVTEKGKYVELRCDPISGHTALYWYRQSLGQGPEFLIYFQGTGAADDSGLPNDRFFAVRPEGSVSTLKIQRTERGDSAVYLCASSLVGTDTQYFGPGTRLTVL.

This clonotype was observed a handful of times. The chain joins TRBV14 to TRBJ2-7, with 8 bases matching TRBD1. V lost 3 bases and J lost 3; bases outside the gene matches: 7. Germline CDR1 is SGHDN and CDR2 is FVKESK. There are 15 residues in the CDR3. The CDR3: CASSHPGQGFYEQYF. The CDR3 bases are TGTGCCAGCAGCCACCCCGGACAGGGTTTCTACGAGCAGTACTTC.

The genes are TRBV7-9 and TRBJ2-5; D is possibly TRBD2 (6 bases). The CDR3 contains 17 residues. CDR1 is SEHNR and CDR2 is FQNEAQ in the germline V gene (reference sequence). Trimming took off 2 bases at V and 0 bases at J, with 16 bases between the two ends. This chain's CDR3 is CASSLFGLAVDQETQYF. In nucleotides, the CDR3 is TGTGCCAGCAGCTTATTTGGGTTAGCGGTAGACCAAGAGACCCAGTACTTC.

This chain links TRBV2 with TRBJ1-2, with D hard to call. The V gene's germline CDR1 is SNHLY and CDR2 FYNNEI. Trimming removed 3 bases from V and 0 bases from J, with 14 bases in between. This CDR3 is built from 16 residues. CDR3 amino acids: CASSEILGLTNYGYTF. CDR3 coding DNA: TGTGCCAGCAGTGAGATTCTCGGCCTAACTAACTATGGCTACACCTTC.

This clonotype was recorded a few times. V is TRBV6-1 and J is TRBJ2-3; 8 nucleotides match TRBD2. Germline CDR1 is MNHNS and CDR2 is SASEGT. This CDR3 region has 16 residues. The trim removed 3 bases at V and 6 bases at J, leaving 11 bases unmatched. The CDR3 sequence is CASSDHRIAGTDTQYF. The DNA of the CDR3 is TGTGCCAGCAGTGACCATCGGATAGCGGGGACGGATACGCAGTATTTT.

This clonotype was detected ten times or more. The gene calls are TRBV3-1 and TRBJ2-6, with D unclear. The CDR3 consists of 15 residues. V was cut by 0 bases and J by 0 bases, with 3 bases left in between. The germline V gene encodes CDR1 LGHDT and CDR2 YNNKEL (reference sequence). CDR3 in amino acids: CASSQDSSGANVLTF. For the CDR3, the DNA is TGTGCCAGCAGCCAAGATTCCTCTGGGGCCAACGTCCTGACTTTC.

This rearrangement joins TRBV4-1 to TRBJ2-1, with 12 bases lining up with TRBD2. The length of the CDR3 is 17 residues. The V and J ends lost 0 bases and 5 bases, in that order; junction bases with no gene match: 5. Germline V lookup: CDR1 MGHRA, CDR2 YSYEKL. The CDR3 DNA reads TGCGCCAGCAGCCAAGAACCTGGACTAGCGGGGAACAATGAGCAGTTCTTC. Translating it yields CASSQEPGLAGNNEQFF.

V and J are TRBV10-2 and TRBJ2-7; the D is unclear. The CDR3 runs 13 residues. CDR1 and CDR2 (germline): WSHSY, SAAADI. Trimming took 8 bases from V and 1 from J, leaving 12 bases between them. Written as DNA, the CDR3 is TGCGCCAGCTCCTGGGCCCTTTCCTACGAGCAGTACTTC. Amino acids: CASSWALSYEQYF.

The chain employs TRBV4-2 and TRBJ1-5; no definite D call. The CDR3 covers 13 residues. The germline V gene has CDR1 LGHNA and CDR2 YNFKEQ. Between the trimmed V and J ends, which lost 0 bases and 4 bases, there was a span of 4 bases. This chain's CDR3 is CASSQDPNQPQHF. The CDR3 nucleotides read TGTGCCAGCAGCCAAGATCCGAATCAGCCCCAGCATTTT.

This clonotype was detected many times. CDR3 in amino acids: CASSPPPLMNTEAFF. DNA of the CDR3: TGTGCCAGCTCACCACCCCCCCTGATGAACACTGAAGCTTTCTTT. The V gene is TRBV18, the J gene TRBJ1-1; unclear D gene. Deletions cut 0 bases from V and 0 bases from J, with 8 bases between. The germline V gene has CDR1 KGHSH and CDR2 LQKENI. This CDR3 region has 15 residues.

This clonotype was detected only a few times. This chain uses TRBV10-3 with TRBJ1-1, with a possible D match to TRBD1 (5 bases). CDR3 length: 13 residues. Trimming took 3 bases from V and 6 from J, leaving 11 bases between them. CDR1 is ENHRY, CDR2 SYGVKD, per germline. CDR3 in amino acids: CAISEKGLAEAFF. Here the CDR3 DNA reads TGTGCCATCAGTGAAAAGGGGTTGGCTGAAGCTTTCTTT.